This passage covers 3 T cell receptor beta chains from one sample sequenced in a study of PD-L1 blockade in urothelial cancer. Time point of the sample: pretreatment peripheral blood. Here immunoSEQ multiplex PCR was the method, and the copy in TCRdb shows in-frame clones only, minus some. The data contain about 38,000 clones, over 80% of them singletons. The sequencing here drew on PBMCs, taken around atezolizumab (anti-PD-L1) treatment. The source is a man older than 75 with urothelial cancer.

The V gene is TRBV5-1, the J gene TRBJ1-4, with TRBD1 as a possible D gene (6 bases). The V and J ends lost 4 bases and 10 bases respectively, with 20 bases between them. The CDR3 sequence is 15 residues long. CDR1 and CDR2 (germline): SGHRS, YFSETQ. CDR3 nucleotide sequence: TGCGCCAGCAGCCTGTCACAGGGAGAGGTTGGAAAACTGTTTTTT. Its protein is CASSLSQGEVGKLFF. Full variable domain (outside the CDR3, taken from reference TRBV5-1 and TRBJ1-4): KAGVTQTPRYLIKTRGQQVTLSCSPISGHRSVSWYQQTPGQGLQFLFEYFSETQRNKGNFPGRFSGRQFSNSRSEMNVSTLELGDSALYLCASSLSQGEVGKLFFGSGTQLSVL.

The CDR3, as DNA: TGTGCCATCAGTCCAGGGGTATCTGGAAACACCATATATTTT. Encoded protein: CAISPGVSGNTIYF. This chain uses TRBV10-3 with TRBJ1-3, with a weak D call TRBD1 (6 bases). The CDR3 length is 14 residues. Trimming removed 5 bases from V and 1 base from J, with 9 bases in between. CDR1 is ENHRY, CDR2 SYGVKD, per germline.

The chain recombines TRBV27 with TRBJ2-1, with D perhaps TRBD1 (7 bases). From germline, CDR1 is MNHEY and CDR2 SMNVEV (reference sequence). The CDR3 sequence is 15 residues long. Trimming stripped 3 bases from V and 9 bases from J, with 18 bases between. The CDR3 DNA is TGTGCCAGCAGTTTGGGTGCCATCCAGGGGGGTGAGCAGTTCTTC. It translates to CASSLGAIQGGEQFF.